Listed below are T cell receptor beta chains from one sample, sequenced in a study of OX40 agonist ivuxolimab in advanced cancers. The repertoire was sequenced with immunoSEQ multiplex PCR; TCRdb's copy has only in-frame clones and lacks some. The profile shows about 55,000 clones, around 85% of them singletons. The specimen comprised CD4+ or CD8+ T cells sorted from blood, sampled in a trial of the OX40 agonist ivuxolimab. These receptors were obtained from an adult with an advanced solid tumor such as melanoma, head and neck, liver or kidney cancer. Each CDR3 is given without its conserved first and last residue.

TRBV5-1 ASSLNPSGQISSYEQY
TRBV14 ASSRSGRGVEQY
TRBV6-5 ASSLTMDSGNTIY
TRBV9 ASSVGQLYEQY
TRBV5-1 ASSLGGSGSYEQY
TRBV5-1 ASSLRAREGPETQY
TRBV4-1 ASSQSFGGGDTGELF
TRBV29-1 SVEDMGLITDTQY
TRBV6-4 ASSGGTGHSNQPQH
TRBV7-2 ASSYWGQGAREAF
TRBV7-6 ASRPGTNEKLF
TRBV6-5 ASRGRRGNTEAF
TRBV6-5 ASSPSRRVEPQH
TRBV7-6 ASSPGHLNQETQY
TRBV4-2 ASSLLLNEKLF
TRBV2 ASTIRAQNQPQH
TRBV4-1 ASSNKHTQATEETQY
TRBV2 ASSNNRVSQETQY
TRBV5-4 ASSSGTSAHNEQF
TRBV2 ASSQLAGSYNEQF
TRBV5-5 ASSLPGRTISNEQF
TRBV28 ASSYILAGGQNEQF
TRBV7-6 ASSQGATNEKLF
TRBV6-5 ASSYSNPTHNSPLH
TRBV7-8 ASSLYGLPGLAYEQY
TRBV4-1 ASSQVRTEGSSYEQY
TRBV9 ASSPTGLGTGELF
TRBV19 ASNPGLGEQF
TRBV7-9 ASSPTPREGTTDTQY
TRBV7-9 ASSLIGAGRGEAF
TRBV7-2 ASNPAAGGSYNEQF
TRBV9 ASSVDGEGRAF
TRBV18 ASSPVKADTQY
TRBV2 ASRREGRAGELF
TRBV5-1 ASSLGHRDITEAF
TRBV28 ASSLWGSNYEQY
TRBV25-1 ASSETGGRATQPQH
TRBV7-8 ASSIGQGRNQPQH
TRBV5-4 ASSQGGSNQPQH
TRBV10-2 ASSTTGQGGNTEAF
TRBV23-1 ASSWPTPHTLAKNIQY